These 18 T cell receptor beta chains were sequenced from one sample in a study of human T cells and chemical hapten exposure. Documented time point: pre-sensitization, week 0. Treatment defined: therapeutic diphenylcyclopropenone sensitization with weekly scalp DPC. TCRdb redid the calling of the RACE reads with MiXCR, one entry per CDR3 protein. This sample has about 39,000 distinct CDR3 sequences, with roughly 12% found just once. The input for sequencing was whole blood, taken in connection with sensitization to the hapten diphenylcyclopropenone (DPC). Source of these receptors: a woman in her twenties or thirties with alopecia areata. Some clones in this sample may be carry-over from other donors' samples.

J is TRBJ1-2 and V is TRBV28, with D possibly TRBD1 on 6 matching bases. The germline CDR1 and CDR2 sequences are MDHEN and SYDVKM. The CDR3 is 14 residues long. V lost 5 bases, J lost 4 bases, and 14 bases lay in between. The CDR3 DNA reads TGTGCCAGCAGTAAACCGGGGGCGATCTATGGCTACACCTTC. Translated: CASSKPGAIYGYTF.

CDR3 DNA: TGTGCCAGCAGCTTACCCGGGGACAAGGCCTACGAGCAGTACTTC. This translates into CASSLPGDKAYEQYF. The chain uses TRBV7-8 and TRBJ2-7; D possibly corresponds to TRBD1 (6 bases). CDR1 and CDR2 from the germline V gene are SGHVS and FQNEAQ. The germline V and J ends were trimmed by 2 bases and 2 bases, with 13 bases remaining between them. The CDR3 is 15 residues long.

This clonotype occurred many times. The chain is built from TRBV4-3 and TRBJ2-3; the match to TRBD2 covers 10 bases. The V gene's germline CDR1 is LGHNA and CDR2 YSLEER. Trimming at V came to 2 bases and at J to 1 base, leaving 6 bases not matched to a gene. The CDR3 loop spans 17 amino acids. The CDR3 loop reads CASSQSPGTSGTDTQYF. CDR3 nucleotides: TGCGCCAGCAGCCAATCCCCCGGGACTAGCGGCACAGATACGCAGTATTTT.

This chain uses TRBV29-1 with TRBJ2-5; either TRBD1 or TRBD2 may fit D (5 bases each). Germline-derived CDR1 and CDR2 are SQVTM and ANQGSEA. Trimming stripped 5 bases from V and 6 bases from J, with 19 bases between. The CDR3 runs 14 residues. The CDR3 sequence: CSVSWERGRKTQYF. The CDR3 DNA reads TGCAGCGTTTCGTGGGAGAGGGGACGAAAGACCCAGTACTTC.

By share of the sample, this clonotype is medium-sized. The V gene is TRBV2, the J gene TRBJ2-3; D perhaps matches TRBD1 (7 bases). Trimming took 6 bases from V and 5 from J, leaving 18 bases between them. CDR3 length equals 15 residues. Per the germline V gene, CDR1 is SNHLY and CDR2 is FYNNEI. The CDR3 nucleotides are TGTGCCAGCAGACTTAGACAGGGAGGAGGAGATACGCAGTATTTT. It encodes CASRLRQGGGDTQYF.

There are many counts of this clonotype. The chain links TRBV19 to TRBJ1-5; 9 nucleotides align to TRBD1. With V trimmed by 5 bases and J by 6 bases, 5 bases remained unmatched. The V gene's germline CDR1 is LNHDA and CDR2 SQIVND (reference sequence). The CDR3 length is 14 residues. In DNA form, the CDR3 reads TGTGCCAGTAGTGTGACAGGGGGTCGTCAGCCCCAGCATTTT. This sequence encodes CASSVTGGRQPQHF.

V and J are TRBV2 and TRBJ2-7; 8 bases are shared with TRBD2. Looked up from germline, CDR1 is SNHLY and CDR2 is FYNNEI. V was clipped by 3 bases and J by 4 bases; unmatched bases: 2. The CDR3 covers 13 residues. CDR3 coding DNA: TGTGCCAGCAGTGAGACTAGCGCTTACGAGCAGTACTTC. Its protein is CASSETSAYEQYF.

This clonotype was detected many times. The CDR3 DNA is TGTGCCAGCACAGGCGGGAGGGCGGATACGCAGTATTTT. Translation gives CASTGGRADTQYF. The V and J genes are TRBV28 and TRBJ2-3, with 9 bases that match TRBD2. With 7 bases clipped from V and 6 bases from J, the junction kept 5 bases outside the gene matches. The CDR3 spans 13 residues. CDR1 and CDR2 (germline): MDHEN, SYDVKM.

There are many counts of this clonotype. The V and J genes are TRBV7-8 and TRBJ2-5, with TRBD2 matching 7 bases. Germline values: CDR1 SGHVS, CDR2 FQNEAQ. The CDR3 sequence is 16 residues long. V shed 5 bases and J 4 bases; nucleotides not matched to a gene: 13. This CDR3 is CASSPIAGSTRETQYF. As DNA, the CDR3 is TGTGCCAGCAGCCCAATAGCGGGCTCTACCAGAGAGACCCAGTACTTC.

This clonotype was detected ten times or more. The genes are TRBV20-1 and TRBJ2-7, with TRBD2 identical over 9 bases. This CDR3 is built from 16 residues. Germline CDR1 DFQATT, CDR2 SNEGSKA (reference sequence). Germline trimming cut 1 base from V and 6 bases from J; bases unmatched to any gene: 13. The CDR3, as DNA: TGCAGTGCTAGAGCCATTTTAGCGGGAGACGTCGGCGAGCAGTACTTC. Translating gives CSARAILAGDVGEQYF.

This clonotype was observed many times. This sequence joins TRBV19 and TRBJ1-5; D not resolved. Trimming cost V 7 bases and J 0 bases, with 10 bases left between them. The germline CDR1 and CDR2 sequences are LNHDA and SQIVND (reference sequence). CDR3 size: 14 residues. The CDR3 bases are TGTGCCAGTAAGCACGGATCTAGCAATCAGCCCCAGCATTTT. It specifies CASKHGSSNQPQHF.

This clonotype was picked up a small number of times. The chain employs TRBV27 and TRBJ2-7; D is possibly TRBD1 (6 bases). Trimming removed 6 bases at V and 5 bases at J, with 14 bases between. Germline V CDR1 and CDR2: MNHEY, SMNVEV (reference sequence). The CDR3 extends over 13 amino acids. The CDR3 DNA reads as TGTGCCAGCAGCAACAGGGCCCCCAACGAGCAGTACTTC. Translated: CASSNRAPNEQYF.

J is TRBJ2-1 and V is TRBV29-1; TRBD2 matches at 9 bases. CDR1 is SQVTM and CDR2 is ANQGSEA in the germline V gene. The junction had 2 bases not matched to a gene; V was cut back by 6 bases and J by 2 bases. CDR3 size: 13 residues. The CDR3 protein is CSVVAGAYNEQFF. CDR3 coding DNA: TGCAGCGTGGTAGCGGGAGCCTACAATGAGCAGTTCTTC.

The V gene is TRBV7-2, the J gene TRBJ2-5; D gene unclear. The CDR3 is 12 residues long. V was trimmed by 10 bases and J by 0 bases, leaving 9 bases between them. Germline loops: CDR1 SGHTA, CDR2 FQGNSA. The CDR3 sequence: CATPENQETQYF. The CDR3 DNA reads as TGTGCCACTCCGGAAAACCAAGAGACCCAGTACTTC.

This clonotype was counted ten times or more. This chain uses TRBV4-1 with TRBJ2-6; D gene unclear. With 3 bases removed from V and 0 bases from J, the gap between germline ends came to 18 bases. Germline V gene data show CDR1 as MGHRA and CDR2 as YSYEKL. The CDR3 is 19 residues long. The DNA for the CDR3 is TGCGCCAGCAGCCAGTTACGCGCAACAGATTACTCTGGGGCCAACGTCCTGACTTTC. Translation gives CASSQLRATDYSGANVLTF.

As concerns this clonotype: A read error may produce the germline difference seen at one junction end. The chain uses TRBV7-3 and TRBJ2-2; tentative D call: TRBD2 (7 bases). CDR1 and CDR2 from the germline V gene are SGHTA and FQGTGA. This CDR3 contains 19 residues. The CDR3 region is CPSSPKEYREGANTGELFF. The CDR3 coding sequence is TGTCCCAGCAGCCCTAAGGAGTACAGGGAGGGCGCGAACACCGGGGAGCTGTTTTTT.

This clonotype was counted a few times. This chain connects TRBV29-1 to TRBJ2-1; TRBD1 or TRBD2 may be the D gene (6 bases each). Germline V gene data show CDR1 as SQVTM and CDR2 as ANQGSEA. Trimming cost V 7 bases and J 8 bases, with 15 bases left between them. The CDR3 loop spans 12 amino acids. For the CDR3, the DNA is TGCAGCGCACGGCACGGGGGCTATGAGCAGTTCTTC. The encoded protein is CSARHGGYEQFF.

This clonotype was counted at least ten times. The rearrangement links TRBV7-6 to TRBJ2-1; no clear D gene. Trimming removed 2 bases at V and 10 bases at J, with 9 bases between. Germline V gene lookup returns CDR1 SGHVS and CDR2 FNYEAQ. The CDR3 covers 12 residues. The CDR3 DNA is TGTGCCAGCAGCTTACTGGCAGAAGAGCAGTTCTTC. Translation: CASSLLAEEQFF.